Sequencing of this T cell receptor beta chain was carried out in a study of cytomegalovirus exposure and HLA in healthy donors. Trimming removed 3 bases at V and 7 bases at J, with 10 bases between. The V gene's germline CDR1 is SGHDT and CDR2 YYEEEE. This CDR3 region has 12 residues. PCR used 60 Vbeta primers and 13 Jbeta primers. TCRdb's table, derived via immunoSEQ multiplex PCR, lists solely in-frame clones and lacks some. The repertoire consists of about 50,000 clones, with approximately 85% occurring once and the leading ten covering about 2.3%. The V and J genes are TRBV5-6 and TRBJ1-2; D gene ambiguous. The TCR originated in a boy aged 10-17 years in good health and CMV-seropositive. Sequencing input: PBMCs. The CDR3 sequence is CASSSGGSGYTF. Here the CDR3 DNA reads TGTGCCAGCAGCTCCGGCGGGAGTGGCTACACCTTC.